Reported below is one T cell receptor beta chain. This clonotype was recorded many times. The antigen it recognizes is unknown. No base-level quality is on record; no much larger clone is a single base apart. V is reduced by 2 bases and J by 7 bases, leaving a spacing of 12 bases between them. The germline V gene provides CDR1 MNHEY and CDR2 SVGAGI. The CDR3 numbers 13 residues from cysteine through phenylalanine. Here the CDR3 DNA is all that survives: 39 bases in frame from base 1. Explained via the paper, the time point label denotes: newly diagnosed GD, antithyroid drugs for less than 3 months. RNA was extracted from PBMCs in TRIzol for both TCR sequencing and RNA sequencing. The diagnosis of Graves' disease followed American Thyroid Association guidelines. The patients came from an endocrinology department in Xi'an, China. Each patient gave 7 to 9.5 milliliters of peripheral blood, collected in an EDTA anticoagulant tube. Ficoll Paque Plus density gradient separation was used to isolate PBMCs, and no additional T cell sorting was done. An Agilent 2100 Bioanalyzer and agarose gel were used to check RNA quality, and a NanoDrop 2000 was used to measure RNA concentration.

These data are taken from a study of regulatory T cells in long-lasting Graves disease (dated by TCRdb to the early 2020s). As for the study more broadly: Antithyroid drugs had been taken for less than 3 months by newly diagnosed Graves' disease patients. This study used TCR sequencing and RNA sequencing of peripheral blood to compare persistent Graves' disease patients against newly diagnosed Graves' disease patients. The study took place in China and was registered as a clinical trial. A total of around 33 samples underwent TCR sequencing, from roughly 13 patients with persistent Graves' disease and some 20 patients with newly diagnosed Graves' disease. Here is what the overall study found, with its caveats: Sequencing and analysis were limited to the TCR beta chain. Peripheral blood alone was examined, since thyroid tissue, which constituted the primary lesion, could not be accessed. Persistent patients shared more public clonotypes among themselves (approximately 2,500) than newly diagnosed patients did (about 1,000). Persistent Graves' disease patients showed lower TCR Shannon entropy and fewer highly expanded clones than newly diagnosed patients, suggesting clonal expansion. Preferential use of TRBV28, TRBJ1-2 and TRBJ2-5 was observed in persistent disease, whereas TRBV20-1 and TRBJ2-1 were favored in newly diagnosed disease. The authors noted that the small sample size was a limitation that may lower accuracy.

The library relied on multiplex PCR. Reads for this sample came from an Illumina HiSeq 4000. CDR3 regions were amplified by Arm-PCR with iRepertoire HTBI primers to construct TCR beta libraries. Before sequencing, the PCR products went through gel purification. As for the authors' bioinformatics: Across samples, about 64 TRBV and 14 TRBJ segments were identified and used for gene usage analysis of CDR3 amino acid clonotypes. COPE and FqMerger were used to merge filtered high-quality paired reads into contigs. BLAST was used to align contigs to IMGT TRBV, TRBD and TRBJ reference genes, and CDR3 was defined according to IMGT. Highly expanded clones were defined as clonotypes with a frequency above 0.1%. Shannon entropy served as the measure of repertoire diversity, while the Gini coefficient captured V-J evenness. A clonotype found in more than one individual was treated as public. The raw public data were reprocessed by TCRdb itself: fastp quality trimming at Q25, MiXCR clonotype calling, in-frame beta chains only. Records with the same CDR3 protein are collapsed into one entry carrying the most frequent genes and DNA. V and J calls and clone size were set by TCRdb, not the authors. The table for this sample lists about 540,000 distinct CDR3 sequences; roughly 14% of them were counted only once. 10% of the sample comes from the top ten.

This sample also belongs to another study, concerning T cells in Graves' hyperthyroidism and ophthalmopathy. As described in the second report: Stable Graves' hyperthyroidism was defined as no progression to ophthalmopathy during 18 months of follow-up. Hyperthyroidism patients were newly diagnosed, had a disease duration of under 2 months, and were aged 18 to 65 years. Exclusion was applied to patients with uncontrolled infections, other autoimmune diseases, pregnancy or lactation. Diagnoses were based on clinical symptoms, serum thyroxine and TRAb, thyroid ultrasound and orbital computed tomography. A first-round RT-PCR of the TCR CDR3 used the HTBI primer set with the Qiagen OneStep RT-PCR kit. Blood samples also contained most of the expanded thyroid clonotypes (frequency above 0.001), which suggests that blood repertoires may reflect thyroid immune responses. In cross-validation, a model built on a 13 V-J signature told ophthalmopathy apart from stable hyperthyroidism with 85% to 90% sensitivity and about 81% specificity, and in testing the same model reached 80%/75%. In validation, the model predicted progression to ophthalmopathy with 55% to 71% sensitivity and less than 75% specificity, a median of about 6.7 months before onset. To identify TCR V-J signatures that set the groups apart, the researchers used a discovery cohort of about a hundred patients, made up of 40 to 45 with Graves' ophthalmopathy and some 58 with stable Graves' hyperthyroidism. An independent validation cohort of 18 to 20 hyperthyroidism patients and some 15 patients who later progressed to ophthalmopathy tested prospective prediction of ophthalmopathy. The 95 to 100 discovery patients were randomly divided into training and test sets at a 7:3 ratio. In six Graves' hyperthyroidism patients, the study also compared T-cell repertoires from thyroid tissue with T-cell repertoires from blood. After blood sampling, hyperthyroidism patients were treated with methimazole at a starting dose of 30 mg daily, and ophthalmopathy patients were treated with high-dose intravenous methylprednisolone. The libraries were constructed in a second round of multiplex PCR and then size-selected and purified. Libraries were sequenced paired-end with 100 bp reads on an Illumina HiSeq2000. SOAPnuke was used to process the raw data, with reads discarded if the reads contained adapters or uncalled bases, had a mean Phred below 15, or lacked an exact constant-primer or identifier match. COPE v1.2.5 was used to merge the high-quality paired reads, and each unique nucleotide sequence was defined as a clonotype. MiTCR v1.1 was used to align the clonotypes against IMGT TRBV, TRBD and TRBJ reference segments. Only V-J combinations with frequency above 0.0001, covering roughly 99% of repertoires, were analysed. The TCS score was defined as the ratio of F50 (clonal expansion) to E x V (chaos), calculated using BLOSUM62-based TCRdist between CDR3 peptides within each V-J. Welch's t-statistics and random forest reduced around 510 V-J features to 10 to 15, which were used in a naive Bayes classifier (R e1071). No statistical method was used to fix the sample size in advance, and group allocation was not hidden from the investigators. The paper describes TCR Vbeta CDR3 sequencing of roughly 130 peripheral blood samples, made up of 43 ophthalmopathy patients, roughly 80 hyperthyroidism patients and roughly 17 progressor patients.

The V and J genes are TRBV6-5 and TRBJ2-7; a weak D assignment points to TRBD1 (6 bases agree). The TCR sequence derives from a man aged 30 to 39 with Graves disease. Donor details come from another sample of the same person, matched by shared clones. Source: peripheral blood mononuclear cells (PBMCs), taken at new diagnosis, from a patient treated with antithyroid drugs. The sequence in DNA is TGTGCCAGCAGTTACGGAGGTCAGGGGGAGCAGTACTTC. It specifies CASSYGGQGEQYF.